The 9 T cell receptor beta chains presented below share a single source sample, sequenced in a study of response to subunit inactivated influenza vaccine. Via MiXCR, TCRdb re-called the RT-PCR reads, giving one row per CDR3 protein. The data show roughly 290,000 distinct CDR3 sequences, with about a fifth seen just once and 10% to 13% held by the top ten. Sequencing used PBMCs from blood, obtained approximately 20 months after vaccination. Receptor source: a man aged 50 to 75 who received an inactivated influenza vaccine.

This clonotype was seen repeatedly, ten times or more. The chain combines TRBV12-3 or TRBV12-4 with TRBJ1-2; no firm D call. This CDR3 has 13 amino acids. Trimming removed 5 bases at V and 2 bases at J, with 9 bases between. For the CDR3, the DNA is TGTGCCAGCAGTATCTCAGTAAACTATGGCTACACCTTC. Translating it yields CASSISVNYGYTF.

Ten or more counts support this clonotype. The chain carries TRBV5-1 and TRBJ2-4; TRBD1 aligns across 7 bases. CDR1 is SGHRS and CDR2 is YFSETQ in the germline V gene. Trimming cost V 4 bases and J 1 base; bases outside gene matches: 5. This CDR3 is 15 amino acids long. The CDR3: CASSPTDRAKNIQYF. The DNA for the CDR3 is TGCGCCAGCAGCCCAACGGACAGGGCCAAAAACATTCAGTACTTC. Filled out from reference TRBV5-1 and TRBJ2-4, the complete variable domain reads KAGVTQTPRYLIKTRGQQVTLSCSPISGHRSVSWYQQTPGQGLQFLFEYFSETQRNKGNFPGRFSGRQFSNSRSEMNVSTLELGDSALYLCASSPTDRAKNIQYFGAGTRLSVL.

The chain links TRBV20-1 to TRBJ1-5, with D possibly being TRBD1 (5 bases). Trimming pared 5 bases from V and 11 bases from J, leaving 13 bases between. CDR1 is DFQATT, CDR2 SNEGSKA, per germline (reference sequence). This CDR3 has 11 residues. In nucleotides, the CDR3 is TGCAGTGCTGGGGCGGTGGAAGCCCAGCATTTT. Protein: CSAGAVEAQHF.

The chain links TRBV28 to TRBJ1-2; D is unclear. The germline gives CDR1 MDHEN, CDR2 SYDVKM. V was clipped by 5 bases and J by 0 bases, with 16 bases between them. CDR3 length equals 16 residues. The CDR3 DNA sequence: TGTGCCAGCAGTCCCCCCGGACTCGGGACTAACTATGGCTACACCTTC. Its translation: CASSPPGLGTNYGYTF.

The chain recombines TRBV12-3 or TRBV12-4 with TRBJ2-2; D is unresolved. This CDR3 spans 14 amino acids. Trimming shortened V by 5 bases and J by 2 bases, and 9 bases separated the two germline ends. The chain's CDR3 is CASSTRINTGELFF. In DNA form, the CDR3 reads TGTGCCAGCAGTACCCGGATCAACACCGGGGAGCTGTTTTTT.

This chain uses TRBV19 with TRBJ2-1, with 9 bases lining up with TRBD2. CDR3 length: 15 residues. V shed 7 bases, J shed 5 bases, and the junction held 9 bases outside the gene matches. Germline V gene data show CDR1 as LNHDA and CDR2 as SQIVND (reference sequence). This CDR3 is CASTRAGGLNNEQFF. CDR3 nucleotide sequence: TGTGCCAGTACTCGAGCGGGAGGCCTTAACAATGAGCAGTTCTTC.

This rearrangement joins TRBV25-1 to TRBJ2-3; TRBD2 agrees at 12 bases. CDR1 and CDR2 (germline): MGHDK, SYGVNS. V lost 2 bases and J lost 12; bases outside the gene matches: 6. The CDR3 contains 14 residues. The CDR3 DNA sequence: TGTGCCAGCAGTGAAAGCCTAGCGGGGGGGCATCAGTATTTT. Translation gives CASSESLAGGHQYF.

The V gene is TRBV24-1, the J gene TRBJ2-1; D is uncertain. Germline V gene lookup returns CDR1 KGHDR and CDR2 SFDVKD. With 9 bases removed from V and 6 bases from J, the gap between germline ends came to 8 bases. The CDR3 loop spans 11 amino acids. CDR3 protein: CATGEVNEQFF. The CDR3 DNA reads as TGTGCCACCGGCGAGGTCAATGAGCAGTTCTTC.

This clonotype has just a few counts. The chain employs TRBV9 and TRBJ2-7; D is possibly TRBD1 (5 bases). The length of the CDR3 is 14 residues. Trimming shortened V by 5 bases and J by 0 bases, and 12 bases separated the two germline ends. Looked up from germline, CDR1 is SGDLS and CDR2 is YYNGEE. The CDR3: CASSRRQSSYEQYF. CDR3 sequence (DNA): TGTGCCAGCAGTAGAAGACAGAGCTCCTACGAGCAGTACTTC.